Presented here are 18 T cell receptor beta chains from one specimen sequenced in a study of OX40 agonist ivuxolimab in advanced cancers. Generated by immunoSEQ multiplex PCR, the TCRdb table keeps only in-frame clones and is missing some. Here the sample spans 77,000 or so clones, roughly 88% being singletons. The sequences come from CD4+ or CD8+ T cells sorted from blood, collected in a trial of the OX40 agonist ivuxolimab. The source of these receptors is an adult with an advanced solid tumor such as melanoma, head and neck, liver or kidney cancer.

This clone was observed a single time. The chain employs TRBV7-9 and TRBJ1-1; D remains ambiguous. The CDR3 contains 15 residues. Per germline, CDR1 SEHNR and CDR2 FQNEAQ (reference sequence). Trimming removed 5 bases at V and 2 bases at J, with 15 bases between. The CDR3 DNA is TGTGCCAGCAGCCCCCGGACGTTTCTTAACACTGAAGCTTTCTTT. It codes for CASSPRTFLNTEAFF.

V and J are TRBV5-4 and TRBJ2-2, with a possible D match to TRBD1 (6 bases). V was trimmed by 4 bases and J by 8 bases, leaving 21 bases between them. CDR3 length: 16 residues. Looked up from germline, CDR1 is SGHNT and CDR2 is YYREEE (reference sequence). CDR3 DNA: TGTGCCAGCAGCCCGTTGCCCGGGACACCGTCGGGGGAGCTGTTTTTT. It yields the protein CASSPLPGTPSGELFF.

The chain combines TRBV6-1 with TRBJ2-7; D unresolved. Trimming removed 4 bases from V and 2 bases from J, with 6 bases in between. CDR1 MNHNS and CDR2 SASEGT come from the germline V gene. The CDR3 length is 12 residues. CDR3 sequence: CASSVGPYEQYF. The CDR3 DNA sequence: TGTGCCAGCAGTGTCGGGCCCTACGAGCAGTACTTC.

This chain links TRBV28 with TRBJ2-1; D possibly uses TRBD1 or TRBD2 (5 bases each). CDR1 is MDHEN, CDR2 SYDVKM, per germline. V lost 4 bases and J lost 13, with 17 bases in between. The CDR3 has 13 residues. CDR3 sequence: CASSSHAGTDQFF. CDR3 nucleotides: TGTGCCAGCAGTTCTCACGCTGGGACGGATCAGTTCTTC.

This chain's CDR3 is CASSLGLPGDKNEQFF. DNA for the CDR3: TGTGCCAGCAGCTTGGGACTTCCTGGGGATAAGAATGAGCAGTTCTTC. The V gene is TRBV7-6, the J gene TRBJ2-1, with D possibly matching TRBD2 (6 bases). CDR1 is SGHVS and CDR2 is FNYEAQ in the germline V gene. The CDR3 consists of 16 residues. Trimming pared 3 bases from V and 7 bases from J, leaving 19 bases between.

This clone was seen once. The gene calls are TRBV30 and TRBJ2-7, with unresolved D. Trimming pared 4 bases from V and 0 bases from J, leaving 4 bases between. Germline CDR1 is GTSNPN and CDR2 is SVGIG (reference sequence). The CDR3 runs to 11 residues. CDR3 residues: CAWTASYEQYF. In DNA, the CDR3 is TGTGCCTGGACTGCCTCCTACGAGCAGTACTTC.

CDR3 sequence (DNA): TGTGCCAGCAGTTACTCGAGTTCGGGGCATGGCTACACCTTC. Protein product: CASSYSSSGHGYTF. This chain uses TRBV6-6 with TRBJ1-2; a possible D gene is TRBD1 (5 bases). The V gene's germline CDR1 is MNHNY and CDR2 SVGAGI (reference sequence). The CDR3 loop spans 14 amino acids. Trimming stripped 0 bases from V and 6 bases from J, with 11 bases between.

The chain has TRBV7-2 and TRBJ1-1; TRBD1 matches 9 bases. Per the germline V gene, CDR1 is SGHTA and CDR2 is FQGNSA. After removal of 5 bases from V and 5 bases from J, the junction contained 6 bases not matched to a gene. The CDR3 loop spans 14 amino acids. The CDR3: CASSTQGARTEAFF. CDR3 DNA sequence: TGTGCCAGCAGCACACAGGGGGCTAGGACTGAAGCTTTCTTT.

The gene calls are TRBV5-1 and TRBJ2-1, with TRBD2 identical over 8 bases. This CDR3 has 14 amino acids. From germline, CDR1 is SGHRS and CDR2 YFSETQ. V lost 0 bases, J lost 7 bases, and 3 bases stayed unmatched. CDR3 nucleotide sequence: TGCGCCAGCAGCTTGGACGGGAGGGCAAATGAGCAGTTCTTC. This sequence encodes CASSLDGRANEQFF.

V and J are TRBV10-2 and TRBJ1-5; TRBD1 agrees at 7 bases. CDR1 is WSHSY, CDR2 SAAADI, per germline. CDR3 length equals 15 residues. J was trimmed by 4 bases and V by 7 bases; bases with no gene match: 10. The CDR3 region is CASNPSRGANQPQHF. CDR3 sequence (DNA): TGCGCCAGCAATCCGAGCAGGGGGGCGAATCAGCCCCAGCATTTT.

The V call is TRBV28, the J call TRBJ1-3; D unresolved. Germline V gene data show CDR1 as MDHEN and CDR2 as SYDVKM. Trimming pared 2 bases from V and 4 bases from J, leaving 9 bases between. The CDR3 is 14 residues long. As DNA, the CDR3 is TGTGCCAGCAGTTTAACGGTACAGGGAAACACCATATATTTT. This codes for CASSLTVQGNTIYF.

V is TRBV28 and J is TRBJ2-1, with 8 bases that match TRBD2. Trimming at V came to 7 bases and at J to 4 bases, leaving 9 bases not matched to a gene. Germline CDR1 and CDR2: MDHEN and SYDVKM. The CDR3 spans 15 residues. CDR3 coding DNA: TGTGCCAGCACCCTAACTAGCGGCCTATACAATGAGCAGTTCTTC. Its translation: CASTLTSGLYNEQFF.

This clone has more than one count but fewer than ten. The chain employs TRBV28 and TRBJ2-1; a possible D gene is TRBD2 (6 bases). CDR3 size: 17 residues. Germline CDR1 reads MDHEN; CDR2 reads SYDVKM. Trimming pared 6 bases from V and 3 bases from J, leaving 21 bases between. The CDR3 protein is CASSSPWVSGIYNEQFF. CDR3 nucleotide sequence: TGTGCCAGCAGCTCCCCCTGGGTTAGCGGTATCTACAATGAGCAGTTCTTC.

The CDR3 nucleotides read TGTGCCAGCAGCTTAGGAGGGACAGGCACAGATACGCAGTATTTT. Translating gives CASSLGGTGTDTQYF. V and J are TRBV7-6 and TRBJ2-3; 7 bases fit TRBD1. CDR1 SGHVS and CDR2 FNYEAQ come from the germline V gene. The CDR3 totals 15 residues. Unmatched junction bases numbered 2, after V lost 1 base and J lost 1 base.

The chain has TRBV6-1 and TRBJ1-1; a possible D gene is TRBD1 (5 bases). The CDR3 is made up of 14 amino acids. Germline V gene lookup returns CDR1 MNHNS and CDR2 SASEGT. Trimming took 8 bases from V and 7 from J, leaving 20 bases between them. In DNA form, the CDR3 reads TGTGCCAGCCGCCGGCAGGGCAGCCATTTTGAAGCTTTCTTT. Its translation: CASRRQGSHFEAFF.

The rearrangement joins TRBV6-5 to TRBJ1-1; tentative D call: TRBD1 (5 bases). V lost 8 bases and J lost 3, with 16 bases in between. The CDR3 runs 14 residues. The germline CDR1 and CDR2 sequences are MNHEY and SVGAGI. DNA for the CDR3: TGTGCCAGCGGTTGGGCGGGGGAGGACACTGAAGCTTTCTTT. Protein sequence: CASGWAGEDTEAFF.

This sequence joins TRBV7-9 and TRBJ2-5, with D maybe TRBD2 (7 bases). The CDR3 runs to 15 residues. Looked up from germline, CDR1 is SEHNR and CDR2 is FQNEAQ (reference sequence). V shed 7 bases and J shed 3 bases, with 18 bases lying between them. CDR3 residues: CASTPRGGHEETQYF. The CDR3 DNA sequence: TGTGCCAGCACCCCGAGGGGGGGCCACGAAGAGACCCAGTACTTC.

The chain is built from TRBV29-1 and TRBJ2-7, with no clear D. The CDR3 runs 11 residues. Between the trimmed V and J ends, which lost 4 bases and 5 bases, there was a span of 9 bases. Germline CDR1 SQVTM, CDR2 ANQGSEA. The CDR3 DNA reads TGCAGCGTTGGGAAGTCGGACGAGCAGTACTTC. This gives the protein CSVGKSDEQYF.